This T cell receptor (beta chain) stems from a study of shared clonotypes between healthy human individuals. On the study more broadly: Those who served as donors were two women and a few men between the ages of 18 and 49.

The V and J ends lost 3 bases and 0 bases respectively, with 12 bases between them. Germline CDR1 reads SQVTM; CDR2 reads ANQGSEA. This CDR3 is built from 14 residues. Some clones are missing from TCRdb's copy, which holds only in-frame ones; the method was immunoSEQ multiplex PCR. The sample lists some 630,000 clones, roughly 78% occurring once. The sample comprised memory CD4+ T cells sorted from blood. As for subset: CD45RA-negative fraction. The chain joins TRBV29-1 to TRBJ2-7; the D gene is possibly TRBD2 (6 bases). The TCR originated in a woman under 40 in good health. In DNA, the CDR3 is TGCAGCGTTGAGGAGGGTTTGAGCTCCTACGAGCAGTACTTC. As protein: CSVEEGLSSYEQYF.